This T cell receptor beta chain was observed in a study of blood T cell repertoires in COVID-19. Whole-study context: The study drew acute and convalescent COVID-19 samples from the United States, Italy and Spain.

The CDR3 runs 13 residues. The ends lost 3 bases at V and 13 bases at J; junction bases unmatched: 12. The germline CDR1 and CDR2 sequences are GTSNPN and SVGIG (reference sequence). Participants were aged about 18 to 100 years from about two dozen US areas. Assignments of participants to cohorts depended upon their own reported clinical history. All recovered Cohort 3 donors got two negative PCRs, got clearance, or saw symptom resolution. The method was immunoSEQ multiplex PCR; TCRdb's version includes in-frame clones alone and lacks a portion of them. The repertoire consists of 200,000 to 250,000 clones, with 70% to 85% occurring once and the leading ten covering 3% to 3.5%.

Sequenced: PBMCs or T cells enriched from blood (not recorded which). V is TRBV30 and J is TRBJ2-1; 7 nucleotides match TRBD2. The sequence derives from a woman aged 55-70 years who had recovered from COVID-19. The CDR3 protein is CAWSRRTGGPQFF. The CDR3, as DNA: TGTGCCTGGAGCCGAAGGACGGGAGGCCCTCAGTTCTTC.